The T cell receptor beta chain described here comes from a study of shared clonotypes between healthy human individuals. Across the whole study: Donor ages ranged 18 to 49 years: a couple of women, a few men.

On this clone itself: The same CDR3 is also encoded by other DNA sequences in this sample.

The input for sorted-subset replicate PCRs was roughly 180 ng DNA, tens of thousands of T cell genomes. Generated by immunoSEQ multiplex PCR, the TCRdb table keeps only in-frame clones and is missing some. The sample yields just over 2,000,000 clones, approximately 95% seen once. The V gene's germline CDR1 is GTSNPN and CDR2 SVGIG (reference sequence). V was cut by 3 bases and J by 5 bases, with 10 bases left in between. This CDR3 has 12 amino acids. The sequencing sample was made of naive CD4+ T cells sorted from blood. Subset here: CD45RA+ positively selected. The receptor's source is a man aged 18 to 30 in good health. The chain carries TRBV30 and TRBJ2-5; D perhaps matches TRBD1 (6 bases). The CDR3 is CAWSRGVETQYF. CDR3 sequence (DNA): TGTGCCTGGAGCAGGGGTGTCGAGACCCAGTACTTC. Variable domain in full (rest from reference TRBV30 and TRBJ2-5): SQTIHQWPATLVQPVGSPLSLECTVEGTSNPNLYWYRQAAGRGLQLLFYSVGIGQISSEVPQNLSASRPQDRQFILSSKKLLLSDSGFYLCAWSRGVETQYFGPGTRLLVL.